Shown below are 15 T cell receptor beta chains from a single sample sequenced in a study of T cell responses to AZD1222 COVID-19 vaccine. Only in-frame clones appear in the TCRdb table, and some are missing; sequencing was by immunoSEQ multiplex PCR. The sample consists of about 140,000 clones, 90% to 95% of them appearing once. The material sequenced was peripheral blood, taken on day 0 of MenACWY control vaccination. These receptors originate from an adult in good health.

V and J are TRBV4-1 and TRBJ2-6; 14 bases are shared with TRBD2. Germline trimming cut 4 bases from V and 0 bases from J; bases unmatched to any gene: 8. CDR1 MGHRA and CDR2 YSYEKL come from the germline V gene. This CDR3 has 20 residues. The CDR3 sequence: CASSPSGLAGVSSGANVLTF. DNA for the CDR3: TGCGCCAGCAGCCCCTCGGGACTAGCGGGGGTTTCCTCTGGGGCCAACGTCCTGACTTTC.

The genes are TRBV7-2 and TRBJ1-6; TRBD1 is a possible D gene (6 bases). Germline V CDR1 and CDR2: SGHTA, FQGNSA. Trimming stripped 5 bases from V and 6 bases from J, with 8 bases between. The CDR3 has 13 amino acids. The DNA of the CDR3 is TGTGCCAGCAGCGTACAGGGTAATTCACCCCTCCACTTT. Translating gives CASSVQGNSPLHF.

The CDR3 is CASTSLDGYGYTF. DNA for the CDR3: TGTGCCAGCACCTCCTTGGATGGGTATGGCTACACCTTC. The chain is built from TRBV7-2 and TRBJ1-2, with D unclear. There are 13 residues in the CDR3. The germline V gene has CDR1 SGHTA and CDR2 FQGNSA. V gave up 7 bases and J gave up 5 bases, with 14 bases separating them.

This sequence joins TRBV10-3 and TRBJ2-1; D is unresolved. Trimming left V 4 bases short and J 8 bases short, with 12 bases between. Germline loops: CDR1 ENHRY, CDR2 SYGVKD. The length of the CDR3 is 13 residues. The CDR3 DNA follows: TGTGCCATCAGTGGAATCGAGAATGATGAGCAGTTCTTC. Its translation: CAISGIENDEQFF.

The CDR3 region has the DNA TGCGCCAGCAGCTGGGTAGCGGGGGATGGAGATACGCAGTATTTT. Translation gives CASSWVAGDGDTQYF. The chain links TRBV5-1 to TRBJ2-3; 9 bases align to TRBD2. The CDR3 runs to 15 residues. CDR1 is SGHRS and CDR2 is YFSETQ in the germline V gene. The ends lost 3 bases at V and 5 bases at J; junction bases unmatched: 7.

The chain has TRBV11-3 and TRBJ1-2; D perhaps matches TRBD1 (6 bases). This CDR3 comprises 14 residues. Between the trimmed V and J ends, which lost 5 bases and 6 bases, there was a span of 16 bases. The germline V gene encodes CDR1 SGHNT and CDR2 YENEEA. The DNA for the CDR3 is TGTGCCAGCAGCAAAAACCCGGAGGGGGATGGCTACACCTTC. The encoded protein is CASSKNPEGDGYTF.

V is TRBV4-2 and J is TRBJ1-4; D perhaps matches TRBD1 (5 bases). Deletions cut 1 base from V and 1 base from J, with 22 bases between. Germline V gives CDR1 LGHNA, CDR2 YNFKEQ. The CDR3 spans 20 residues. CDR3 region: CASSQVRWSGEEETNEKLFF. CDR3 coding DNA: TGTGCCAGCAGCCAAGTACGCTGGTCGGGGGAGGAGGAAACTAATGAAAAACTGTTTTTT.

The chain links TRBV9 to TRBJ1-1; 11 bases are shared with TRBD1. Germline loops: CDR1 SGDLS, CDR2 YYNGEE. This CDR3 has 14 amino acids. Trimming took 4 bases from V and 8 from J; bases not matched to a gene: 7. The CDR3 DNA is TGTGCCAGCAGCTCTGGACAGGGGGCATTCGAAGCTTTCTTT. This gives the protein CASSSGQGAFEAFF.

The chain carries TRBV7-2 and TRBJ2-6; D not resolved. Per the germline V gene, CDR1 is SGHTA and CDR2 is FQGNSA. The CDR3 has 16 amino acids. Trimming took off 2 bases at V and 2 bases at J, with 10 bases between the two ends. CDR3 amino acids: CASSLFQSAGANVLTF. In DNA, the CDR3 is TGTGCCAGCAGCTTATTCCAGTCAGCTGGGGCCAACGTCCTGACTTTC.

The V call is TRBV3-1 (or the pseudogene TRBV3-2), the J call TRBJ1-1; D ambiguous. This CDR3 region has 15 residues. Germline V gene sequence: CDR1 LGHDT, CDR2 YNNKEL (reference sequence). Between the trimmed V and J ends, which lost 1 base and 1 base, there was a span of 10 bases. The DNA of the CDR3 is TGTGCCAGCAGCCAAGTAACCGGTTGGAACACTGAAGCTTTCTTT. Amino acid sequence: CASSQVTGWNTEAFF.

This chain joins TRBV12-3 or TRBV12-4 and TRBJ1-1; no clear D. V dropped 8 bases and J dropped 3 bases, with 10 bases sitting between them. The CDR3 covers 12 residues. The CDR3: CASHLGYTEAFF. CDR3 in DNA: TGTGCCAGCCACCTAGGCTACACTGAAGCTTTCTTT.

The chain recombines TRBV6-1 with TRBJ1-1; D unresolved. V shed 2 bases and J shed 0 bases, with 13 bases lying between them. The CDR3 contains 16 residues. CDR1 MNHNS and CDR2 SASEGT come from the germline V gene. The CDR3 DNA is TGTGCCAGCAGTGAAAGGGTCGGGAGTCTGAACACTGAAGCTTTCTTT. Translated: CASSERVGSLNTEAFF.

The V call is TRBV28, the J call TRBJ2-7; TRBD2 matches at 8 bases. The germline gives CDR1 MDHEN, CDR2 SYDVKM. The CDR3 contains 13 residues. The trim removed 3 bases at V and 7 bases at J, leaving 5 bases unmatched. Written as DNA, the CDR3 is TGTGCCAGCAGTTTGGGACTAGGGGAAGAGCAGTACTTC. It translates to CASSLGLGEEQYF.

This clone is a singleton in its sample. The rearrangement links TRBV19 to TRBJ1-1, with D possibly matching TRBD1 (5 bases). The V end lost 9 bases, the J end lost 11 bases, and 13 bases lay between the germline ends. The germline V gene has CDR1 LNHDA and CDR2 SQIVND (reference sequence). CDR3 length equals 10 residues. Here the CDR3 reads CASSQGYAFF. CDR3 coding DNA: TGTGCCAGCAGTCAGGGTTACGCTTTCTTT.

The chain is built from TRBV20-1 and TRBJ1-1; D unresolved. The CDR3 consists of 11 residues. CDR1 and CDR2 from the germline V gene are DFQATT and SNEGSKA (reference sequence). Deletions cut 2 bases from V and 10 bases from J, with 11 bases between. The CDR3 coding sequence is TGCAGTGCTAGACACTCTAGGTCAGCTTTCTTT. Amino acids: CSARHSRSAFF.